These 25 T cell receptor beta chains were all obtained from the same sample, sequenced in a study of blood T cell repertoires in COVID-19. The repertoire was sequenced with immunoSEQ multiplex PCR; TCRdb's copy has only in-frame clones and lacks some. The data contain roughly 330,000 clones, 85% to 90% of them singletons. Sequencing input: PBMCs or T cells enriched from blood (not recorded which). Source of these receptors: a woman younger than 30 who had recovered from COVID-19.

This chain links TRBV30 with TRBJ1-5; tentative D call: TRBD1 (6 bases). V lost 1 base to trimming and J lost 9 bases, with 10 bases between them. CDR3 length: 12 residues. From germline, CDR1 is GTSNPN and CDR2 SVGIG (reference sequence). CDR3 protein: CAWSASTGPQHF. Here the CDR3 DNA reads TGTGCCTGGAGTGCCTCGACAGGGCCCCAGCATTTT.

This clone was seen a single time. The rearrangement joins TRBV2 to TRBJ2-3; 13 bases fit TRBD2. V was pared by 6 bases and J by 4 bases, with 10 bases of the junction left unmatched. The CDR3 loop spans 17 amino acids. Germline V CDR1 and CDR2: SNHLY, FYNNEI. As DNA, the CDR3 is TGTGCCAGCAGCCCTGGACTAGCGGGAGTGGCGGCAGATACGCAGTATTTT. This gives the protein CASSPGLAGVAADTQYF.

The V call is TRBV11-2, the J call TRBJ1-5, with TRBD1 as a possible D gene (5 bases). The V gene's germline CDR1 is SGHAT and CDR2 FQNNGV. The CDR3 contains 15 residues. V was shortened by 5 bases and J by 4 bases, with 15 bases between the two germline ends. The CDR3 DNA sequence: TGTGCCAGCAGCCTATACGGGGGAAGTAATCAGCCCCAGCATTTT. Its protein product is CASSLYGGSNQPQHF.

DNA of the CDR3: TGTGCCAGCAGTTTACCCCAACAGGTTTACGAGCAGTACTTC. It yields the protein CASSLPQQVYEQYF. This sequence joins TRBV28 and TRBJ2-7; tentative D call: TRBD1 (5 bases). V lost 2 bases and J lost 4, with 12 bases in between. Germline V gives CDR1 MDHEN, CDR2 SYDVKM. The CDR3 has 14 amino acids.

The V gene is TRBV5-5, the J gene TRBJ2-5; 8 bases agree with TRBD2. Unmatched junction bases numbered 8, after V lost 3 bases and J lost 4 bases. CDR1 SGHKS and CDR2 YYEKEE come from the germline V gene (reference sequence). This CDR3 contains 15 residues. CDR3 DNA sequence: TGTGCCAGCAGCTCTGGCCCTCTAGCGGGAGAGACCCAGTACTTC. Its translation: CASSSGPLAGETQYF.

J is TRBJ2-7 and V is TRBV19; TRBD2 matches at 13 bases. The germline V gene encodes CDR1 LNHDA and CDR2 SQIVND (reference sequence). The CDR3 loop spans 15 amino acids. The ends lost 7 bases at V and 5 bases at J; junction bases unmatched: 8. The CDR3 region is CASTPGLAGVHEQYF. The CDR3 nucleotides read TGTGCCAGTACCCCCGGACTAGCGGGAGTCCACGAGCAGTACTTC.

This sequence joins TRBV7-9 and TRBJ1-3; no clear D. Germline CDR1 reads SEHNR; CDR2 reads FQNEAQ (reference sequence). Trimming cost V 5 bases and J 0 bases, with 8 bases left between them. The CDR3 runs to 14 residues. Here the CDR3 DNA reads TGTGCCAGCAGCCTGGAGGACTCTGGAAACACCATATATTTT. Translating it yields CASSLEDSGNTIYF.

This chain joins TRBV3-1 (or the pseudogene TRBV3-2) and TRBJ2-1; 8 bases align to TRBD2. CDR1 is LGHDT, CDR2 YNNKEL, per germline (reference sequence). The CDR3 loop spans 18 amino acids. Germline trimming cut 0 bases from V and 6 bases from J; bases unmatched to any gene: 13. In DNA, the CDR3 is TGTGCCAGCAGCCAAGATAGATCCGGGACTAGTGCTATCAATGAGCAGTTCTTC. Translating it yields CASSQDRSGTSAINEQFF.

This chain uses TRBV5-4 with TRBJ1-2; D possibly corresponds to TRBD1 (6 bases). The germline V gene has CDR1 SGHNT and CDR2 YYREEE (reference sequence). This CDR3 is built from 13 residues. Trimming left V 1 base short and J 5 bases short, with 9 bases between. CDR3 DNA sequence: TGTGCCAGCAGCTTGAACAGGGATTATGGCTACACCTTC. This translates into CASSLNRDYGYTF.

V usage is TRBV11-2 and J usage is TRBJ1-3; 7 nucleotides match TRBD1. CDR1 is SGHAT and CDR2 is FQNNGV in the germline V gene. This CDR3 comprises 18 residues. The ends lost 8 bases at V and 0 bases at J; junction bases unmatched: 16. The CDR3 reads CASLEGMGRGNSGNTIYF. CDR3 in DNA: TGTGCCAGCTTGGAAGGGATGGGCAGGGGGAACTCTGGAAACACCATATATTTT.

The chain links TRBV4-1 to TRBJ1-1; 12 nucleotides align to TRBD1. CDR3 length: 17 amino acids. CDR1 MGHRA and CDR2 YSYEKL come from the germline V gene. V trimming: 3 bases; J trimming: 1 base; junction bases outside the gene matches: 6. The CDR3 protein is CASSQGDRGRPNTEAFF. The CDR3 DNA sequence: TGCGCCAGCAGCCAGGGGGACAGGGGGCGGCCGAACACTGAAGCTTTCTTT.

This clone has more than one count but fewer than ten. Here the CDR3 DNA reads TGCGCCAGCAGCTCATACTCCGGGACAGGATTGGGGAAGACCCAGTACTTC. Residues: CASSSYSGTGLGKTQYF. The genes are TRBV5-1 and TRBJ2-5; 8 positions match TRBD1. Germline V gene data show CDR1 as SGHRS and CDR2 as YFSETQ. The CDR3 has 17 amino acids. Losses at the gene ends were 3 bases for V and 6 bases for J; bases not matched to a gene: 16. The full variable domain, completed using reference TRBV5-1 and TRBJ2-5, is KAGVTQTPRYLIKTRGQQVTLSCSPISGHRSVSWYQQTPGQGLQFLFEYFSETQRNKGNFPGRFSGRQFSNSRSEMNVSTLELGDSALYLCASSSYSGTGLGKTQYFGPGTRLLVL.

The chain carries TRBV9 and TRBJ1-1, with unresolved D. The CDR3 runs to 15 residues. Germline values: CDR1 SGDLS, CDR2 YYNGEE. The V end lost 4 bases, the J end lost 1 base, and 14 bases lay between the germline ends. CDR3: CASSRTPSTNTEAFF. The CDR3 bases are TGTGCCAGCAGCCGAACCCCGTCTACGAACACTGAAGCTTTCTTT.

This chain links TRBV7-9 with TRBJ2-5; 7 bases are a match to TRBD2. CDR3 length: 14 amino acids. The V gene end was trimmed by 5 bases and the J gene end by 1 base; junction bases not matched to a gene: 4. The germline V gene encodes CDR1 SEHNR and CDR2 FQNEAQ (reference sequence). CDR3 in amino acids: CASSPRTSQETQYF. The CDR3 DNA follows: TGTGCCAGCAGCCCTCGGACTAGCCAAGAGACCCAGTACTTC.

The V call is TRBV28, the J call TRBJ1-2, with D perhaps TRBD1 (6 bases). CDR3 length: 15 residues. Germline V gene lookup returns CDR1 MDHEN and CDR2 SYDVKM. V gave up 4 bases and J gave up 3 bases, with 15 bases separating them. This CDR3 is CASSSPQGIHYGYTF. As DNA, the CDR3 is TGTGCCAGCAGTTCTCCGCAGGGGATTCACTATGGCTACACCTTC.

The chain joins TRBV5-1 to TRBJ1-2; 8 nucleotides match TRBD1. V was clipped by 4 bases and J by 7 bases; unmatched bases: 12. The CDR3 is 15 amino acids. Germline values: CDR1 SGHRS, CDR2 YFSETQ. CDR3 region: CASSHAQGAQGGYTF. The CDR3 DNA reads as TGCGCCAGCAGCCATGCTCAGGGGGCGCAGGGTGGCTACACCTTC.

V usage is TRBV18 and J usage is TRBJ1-6; the D gene is possibly TRBD1 (6 bases). V gave up 6 bases and J gave up 7 bases, with 13 bases separating them. CDR3 length: 14 amino acids. From germline, CDR1 is KGHSH and CDR2 LQKENI. In DNA, the CDR3 is TGTGCCAGCTCCGCCGGGACAAGAAATTCACCCCTCCACTTT. This sequence encodes CASSAGTRNSPLHF.

The chain links TRBV28 to TRBJ1-2; the match to TRBD1 covers 8 bases. The CDR3 spans 15 residues. V dropped 3 bases and J dropped 2; count of bases not matched to a gene: 5. CDR1 is MDHEN, CDR2 SYDVKM, per germline. The CDR3 DNA is TGTGCCAGCAGTTTCGGGACAGGAAAGAACTATGGCTACACCTTC. Protein: CASSFGTGKNYGYTF.

The CDR3 reads CASSLTLGQLEAFF. As DNA, the CDR3 is TGCGCCAGCAGTCTCACCCTAGGACAGCTTGAAGCTTTCTTT. The V gene is TRBV5-1, the J gene TRBJ1-1; a possible D gene is TRBD1 (6 bases). The length of the CDR3 is 14 residues. V lost 5 bases, J lost 7 bases, and 18 bases lay in between. Germline loops: CDR1 SGHRS, CDR2 YFSETQ.

V is TRBV4-2 and J is TRBJ2-7; D is possibly TRBD2 (6 bases). The CDR3 has 14 residues. Germline loops: CDR1 LGHNA, CDR2 YNFKEQ. V dropped 1 base and J dropped 6 bases, with 13 bases sitting between them. The CDR3 region has the DNA TGTGCCAGCAGCCAAGGATCCGGAGCGGGCGAGCAGTACTTC. Amino acids: CASSQGSGAGEQYF.

The chain couples TRBV28 to TRBJ2-3; 15 positions agree with TRBD2. The V and J ends lost 1 base and 3 bases, in that order; junction bases with no gene match: 8. Germline assignment: CDR1 MDHEN and CDR2 SYDVKM. The CDR3 consists of 19 residues. The CDR3 DNA is TGTGCCAGCAGTTTATTCGAAGGACTAGCGGGGGGGCAGACAGATACGCAGTATTTT. This translates into CASSLFEGLAGGQTDTQYF.

This chain uses TRBV5-1 with TRBJ2-1; the match to TRBD2 covers 8 bases. Looked up from germline, CDR1 is SGHRS and CDR2 is YFSETQ. V shed 0 bases and J 7 bases; nucleotides not matched to a gene: 3. This CDR3 is built from 14 residues. CDR3 in DNA: TGCGCCAGCAGCTTGGCGGGGGGGCCGAATGAGCAGTTCTTC. Translating it yields CASSLAGGPNEQFF.

The chain is built from TRBV7-9 and TRBJ2-7; 7 positions match TRBD2. J lost 3 bases, V lost 5 bases, and 7 bases had no gene match. The CDR3 loop spans 14 amino acids. Germline V gene data show CDR1 as SEHNR and CDR2 as FQNEAQ (reference sequence). DNA of the CDR3: TGTGCCAGCAGCCCCCCAACTAGCGTCTACGAGCAGTACTTC. Its translation: CASSPPTSVYEQYF.

The genes are TRBV28 and TRBJ2-7, with 9 bases matching TRBD2. Trimming at V came to 6 bases and at J to 4 bases, leaving 13 bases not matched to a gene. Per the germline V gene, CDR1 is MDHEN and CDR2 is SYDVKM. This CDR3 contains 16 residues. The CDR3 coding sequence is TGTGCCAGCAGCCGGGGATTAGCGGGAGTTGGGTACGAGCAGTACTTC. Protein sequence: CASSRGLAGVGYEQYF. Looking up the rest from reference TRBV28 and TRBJ2-7 gives the full variable domain: DVKVTQSSRYLVKRTGEKVFLECVQDMDHENMFWYRQDPGLGLRLIYFSYDVKMKEKGDIPEGYSVSREKKERFSLILESASTNQTSMYLCASSRGLAGVGYEQYFGPGTRLTVT.

The chain is built from TRBV4-1 and TRBJ1-5; D might be TRBD1 (6 bases). This CDR3 is 14 amino acids long. Trimming stripped 0 bases from V and 8 bases from J, with 11 bases between. The germline V gene has CDR1 MGHRA and CDR2 YSYEKL. In DNA form, the CDR3 reads TGCGCCAGCAGCCAAGAGAACAGGGTTGAGCCCCAGCATTTT. Translated: CASSQENRVEPQHF.